At least ten counts were recorded for the clone carrying this T cell receptor (beta chain). Antigen unknown. A single record per CDR3 protein comes from TCRdb applying MiXCR to the 5' RACE reads. The table includes hundreds of thousands of distinct CDR3 sequences, less than 9% detected once. Germline V gives CDR1 MGHDK, CDR2 SYGVNS. Trimming took off 4 bases at V and 5 bases at J, with 14 bases between the two ends. The CDR3 consists of 14 residues. Healthy Caucasians provided all donations. This specimen comes from a study of identical twins. Study-wide findings and caveats: Shared out-of-frame alpha sequences (those common to twins) showed excess low generation probability. Conclusions were based on cross-sectional statistical analysis, without following the same donors.

This same sample was also part of a study on yellow fever vaccine responses in identical twins.

This chain joins TRBV25-1 and TRBJ2-5; D is possibly TRBD1 (6 bases). This TCR was recovered from a woman aged 18-35 years in good health. The sequenced material came from memory (CD45RO+) T cells sorted from blood. The CDR3 is CASSARGSGETQYF. The CDR3 DNA reads TGTGCCAGCAGTGCCAGGGGCTCCGGGGAGACCCAGTACTTC.